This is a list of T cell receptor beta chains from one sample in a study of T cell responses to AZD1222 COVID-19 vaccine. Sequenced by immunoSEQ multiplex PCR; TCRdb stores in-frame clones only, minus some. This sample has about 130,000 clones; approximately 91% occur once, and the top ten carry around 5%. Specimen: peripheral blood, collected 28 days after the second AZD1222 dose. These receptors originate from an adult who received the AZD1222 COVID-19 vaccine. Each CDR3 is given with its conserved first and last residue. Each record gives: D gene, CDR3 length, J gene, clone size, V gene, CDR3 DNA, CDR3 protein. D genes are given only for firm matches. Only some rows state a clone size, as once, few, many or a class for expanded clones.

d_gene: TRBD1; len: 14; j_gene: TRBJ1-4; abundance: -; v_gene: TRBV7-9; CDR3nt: TGTGCCAGCAGCCCGGGACAGGTTAATGAAAAACTGTTTTTT; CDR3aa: CASSPGQVNEKLFF
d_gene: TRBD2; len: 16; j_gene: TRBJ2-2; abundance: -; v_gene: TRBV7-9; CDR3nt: TGTGCCAGCAGCCCAAGGCGGGGGGCGGAAACCGGGGAGCTGTTTTTT; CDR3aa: CASSPRRGAETGELFF
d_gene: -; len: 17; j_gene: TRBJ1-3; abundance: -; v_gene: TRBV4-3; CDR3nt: TGCGCCAGCAGCCAAGATTATTTGGGGTTGCCTGGAAACACCATATATTTT; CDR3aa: CASSQDYLGLPGNTIYF
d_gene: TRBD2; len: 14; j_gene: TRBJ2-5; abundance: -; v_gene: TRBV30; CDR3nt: TGTGCCTGGAGTCGGGCGGGGGTAGGGGAGACCCAGTACTTC; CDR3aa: CAWSRAGVGETQYF
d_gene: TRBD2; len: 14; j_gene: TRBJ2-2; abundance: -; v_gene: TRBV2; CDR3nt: TGTGCCAGCAAAGAGCGGGGTAGCACCGGGGAGCTGTTTTTT; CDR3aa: CASKERGSTGELFF
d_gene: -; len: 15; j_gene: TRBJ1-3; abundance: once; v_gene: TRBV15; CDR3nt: TGTGCCACCAGCAGAGACCGGGGCACCCGGAGCACCATATATTTT; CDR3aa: CATSRDRGTRSTIYF
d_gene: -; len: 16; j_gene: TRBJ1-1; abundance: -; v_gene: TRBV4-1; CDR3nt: TGCGCCAGCAGCCAAGGGGGAGGGGGAAAAATTGGTGAAGCTTTCTTT; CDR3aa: CASSQGGGGKIGEAFF
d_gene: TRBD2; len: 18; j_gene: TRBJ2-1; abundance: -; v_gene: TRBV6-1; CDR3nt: TGTGCCAGCAGTGAAGGGGCTAGCGGCGACAGCTCCTACAATGAGCAGTTCTTC; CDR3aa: CASSEGASGDSSYNEQFF
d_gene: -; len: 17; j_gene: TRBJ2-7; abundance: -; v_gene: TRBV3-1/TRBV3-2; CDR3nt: TGTGCCAGCAGCCAAGAGGGTACAGGGAGAAGCTCCTACGAGCAGTACTTC; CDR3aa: CASSQEGTGRSSYEQYF
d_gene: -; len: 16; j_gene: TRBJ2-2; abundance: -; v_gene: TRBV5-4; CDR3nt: TGTGCCAGCAGCCGCGGGCGGGGCCCGAACACCGGGGAGCTGTTTTTT; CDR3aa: CASSRGRGPNTGELFF
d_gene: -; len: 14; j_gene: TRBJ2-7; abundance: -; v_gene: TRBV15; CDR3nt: TGTGCCACCAGCAGAGGATTCGCCTTAGGGGAGCAGTACTTC; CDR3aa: CATSRGFALGEQYF
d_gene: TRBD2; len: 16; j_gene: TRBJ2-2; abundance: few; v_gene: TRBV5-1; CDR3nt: TGCGCCAGCAGCTTGGACGGGAGGTGGAACACCGGGGAGCTGTTTTTT; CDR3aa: CASSLDGRWNTGELFF
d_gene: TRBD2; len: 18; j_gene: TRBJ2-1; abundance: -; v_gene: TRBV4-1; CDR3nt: TGCGCCAGCAGCCAAAGAGCCGCGGGTAGCGGGAATCTCAATGAGCAGTTCTTC; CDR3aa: CASSQRAAGSGNLNEQFF
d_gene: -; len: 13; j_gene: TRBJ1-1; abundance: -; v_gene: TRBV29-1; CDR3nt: TGCAGCCCCATCCGGGGGATCCGGGCTGAAGCTTTCTTT; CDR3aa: CSPIRGIRAEAFF
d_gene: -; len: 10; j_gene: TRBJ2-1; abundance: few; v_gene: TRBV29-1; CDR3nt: TGCAGCGTTGTGGGGGATGAGCAGTTCTTC; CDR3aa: CSVVGDEQFF
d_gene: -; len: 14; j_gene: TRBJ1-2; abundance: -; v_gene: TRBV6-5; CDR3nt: TGTGCCAGCAGTTACTCGGGAGGGAGTTATGGCTACACCTTC; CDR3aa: CASSYSGGSYGYTF
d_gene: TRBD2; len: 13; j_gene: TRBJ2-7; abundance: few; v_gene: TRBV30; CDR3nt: TGTGCCGGGCGGCGGACTAGCGGGATCGGGCAGTACTTC; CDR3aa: CAGRRTSGIGQYF
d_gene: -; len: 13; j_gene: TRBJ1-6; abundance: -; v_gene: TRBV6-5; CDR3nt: TGTGCCAGCAGTTCAGGGGCTAATTCACCCCTCCACTTT; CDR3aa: CASSSGANSPLHF
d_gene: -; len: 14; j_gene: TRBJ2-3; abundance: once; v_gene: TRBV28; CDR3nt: TGTGCCAGCACTTCGGTGGAGGGAACAGATACGCAGTATTTT; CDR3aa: CASTSVEGTDTQYF
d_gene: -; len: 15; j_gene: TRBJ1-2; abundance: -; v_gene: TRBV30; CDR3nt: TGTGCCTGGAGTCCCCTTTTGGGGAATAACTATGGCTACACCTTC; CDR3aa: CAWSPLLGNNYGYTF
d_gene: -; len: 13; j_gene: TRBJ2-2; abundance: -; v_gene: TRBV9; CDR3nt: TGTGCCAGCAGCCCTCGACCCACCGGGGAGCTGTTTTTT; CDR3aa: CASSPRPTGELFF
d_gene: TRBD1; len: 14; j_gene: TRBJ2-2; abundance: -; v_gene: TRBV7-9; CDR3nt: TGTGCCAGCCAAGGACAGGCGGGCACCGGGGAGCTGTTTTTT; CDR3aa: CASQGQAGTGELFF
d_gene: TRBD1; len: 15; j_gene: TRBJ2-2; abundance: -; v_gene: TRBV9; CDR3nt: TGTGCCAGCAGCGGACAGACAGGGCTCACCGGGGAGCTGTTTTTT; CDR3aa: CASSGQTGLTGELFF
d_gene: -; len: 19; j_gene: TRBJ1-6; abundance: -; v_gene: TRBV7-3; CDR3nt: TGTGCCAGCAGCTTAGGTGACCCCACCCGGCCCGACAGAAGGTCACCCCTCCACTTT; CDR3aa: CASSLGDPTRPDRRSPLHF
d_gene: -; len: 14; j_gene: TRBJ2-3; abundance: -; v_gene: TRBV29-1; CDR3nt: TGCAGCGTTGGGACGGGGACTGAGACCGGTACGCAGTATTTT; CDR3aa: CSVGTGTETGTQYF
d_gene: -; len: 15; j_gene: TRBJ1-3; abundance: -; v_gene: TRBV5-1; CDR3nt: TGCGCCAGCTCTCTCGTTGGGGGAGATGGAAACACCATATATTTT; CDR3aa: CASSLVGGDGNTIYF
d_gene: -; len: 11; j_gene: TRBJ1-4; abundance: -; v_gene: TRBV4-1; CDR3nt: TGCGCCAGCAGCCAAGGGAGGAAACTGTTTTTT; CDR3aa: CASSQGRKLFF
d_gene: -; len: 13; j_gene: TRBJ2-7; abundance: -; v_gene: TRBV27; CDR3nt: TGTGCCAGCAGTTTAAGGGGCCCCTACGAGCAGTACTTC; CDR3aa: CASSLRGPYEQYF
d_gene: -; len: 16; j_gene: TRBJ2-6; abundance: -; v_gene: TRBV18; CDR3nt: TGTGCCAGCTCAGAGAACAGGGCCTCTGGGGCCAACGTCCTGACTTTC; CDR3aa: CASSENRASGANVLTF
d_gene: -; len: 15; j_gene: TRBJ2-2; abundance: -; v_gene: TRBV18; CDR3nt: TGTGCCAGCTCACCACAGGATCAGAACACCGGGGAGCTGTTTTTT; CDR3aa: CASSPQDQNTGELFF
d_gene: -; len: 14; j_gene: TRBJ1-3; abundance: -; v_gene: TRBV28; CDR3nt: TGTGCCAGCAGTTCCACCGGGGTTCGAGGCACCATATATTTT; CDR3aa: CASSSTGVRGTIYF
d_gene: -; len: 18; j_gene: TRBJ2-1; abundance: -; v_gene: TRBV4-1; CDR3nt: TGCGCCAGCAGCCAAGATGCTAGCGCCTCGAGCTCCTACAATGAGCAGTTCTTC; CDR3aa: CASSQDASASSSYNEQFF
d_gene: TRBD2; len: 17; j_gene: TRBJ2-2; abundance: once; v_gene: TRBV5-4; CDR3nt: TGTGCCAGCAGCTGGACTAGCGGGAGGGCCTACACCGGGGAGCTGTTTTTT; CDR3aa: CASSWTSGRAYTGELFF
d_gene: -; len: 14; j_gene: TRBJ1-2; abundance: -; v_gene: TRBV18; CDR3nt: TGTGCCAGCTCCCGCTCCGAGACGTCTCTTGGCTACACCTTC; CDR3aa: CASSRSETSLGYTF
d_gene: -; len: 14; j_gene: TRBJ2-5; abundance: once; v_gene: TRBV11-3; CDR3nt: TGTGCCAGCAGCGAAATAAGGGGATTAGAGACCCAGTACTTC; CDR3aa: CASSEIRGLETQYF
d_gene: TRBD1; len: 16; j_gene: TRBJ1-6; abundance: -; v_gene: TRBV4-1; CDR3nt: TGCGCCAGCAGCCAAGAGGCTCGACAGGGAAATTCACCCCTCCACTTT; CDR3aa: CASSQEARQGNSPLHF
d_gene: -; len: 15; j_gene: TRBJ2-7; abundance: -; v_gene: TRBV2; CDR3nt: TGTGCCAGCAGTGAATTCGGGGCGGGACCCTACGAGCAGTACTTC; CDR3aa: CASSEFGAGPYEQYF
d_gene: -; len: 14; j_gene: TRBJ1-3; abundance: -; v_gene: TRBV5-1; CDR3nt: TGCGCCAGCAGCTTGGCCGGCAGGGCAAACACCATATATTTT; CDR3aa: CASSLAGRANTIYF
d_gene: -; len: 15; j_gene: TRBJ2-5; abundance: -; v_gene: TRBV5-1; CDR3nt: TGCGCCAGCAGCTTTTCGTCCAGGGTCCAAGAGACCCAGTACTTC; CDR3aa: CASSFSSRVQETQYF
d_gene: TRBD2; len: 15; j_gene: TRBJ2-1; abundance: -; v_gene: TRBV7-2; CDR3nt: TGTGCCAGCAGCTTAACTGCTAGCGGGGGAGGTGAGCAGTTCTTC; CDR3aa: CASSLTASGGGEQFF
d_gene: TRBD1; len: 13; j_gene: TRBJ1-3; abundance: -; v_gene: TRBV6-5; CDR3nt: TGTGCCAGCAGCAGGGGGCCTGGAAACACCATATATTTT; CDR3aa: CASSRGPGNTIYF
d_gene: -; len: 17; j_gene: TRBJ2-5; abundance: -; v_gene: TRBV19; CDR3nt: TGTGCCAGTAGTATAGAAAGGCAGGGAGGAAACCAAGAGACCCAGTACTTC; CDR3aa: CASSIERQGGNQETQYF
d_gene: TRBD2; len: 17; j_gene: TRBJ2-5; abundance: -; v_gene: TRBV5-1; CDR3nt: TGCGCCAGCAGCCTAGGGCCAGCGGGAGGGCTGCAAGAGACCCAGTACTTC; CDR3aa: CASSLGPAGGLQETQYF
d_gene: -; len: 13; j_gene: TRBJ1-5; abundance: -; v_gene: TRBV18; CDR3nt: TGTGCCAGCTCCCAGGGGAGGAATCAGCCCCAGCATTTT; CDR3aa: CASSQGRNQPQHF
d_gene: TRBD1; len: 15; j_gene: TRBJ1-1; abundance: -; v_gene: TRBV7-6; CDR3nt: TGTGCCAGCAGCCCTTCCGGGACAGGGGACACTGAAGCTTTCTTT; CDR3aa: CASSPSGTGDTEAFF
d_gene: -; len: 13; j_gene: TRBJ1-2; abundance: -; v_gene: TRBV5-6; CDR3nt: TGTGCCAGCAGCCGCGTCGCGCTGGGGGGCTACACCTTC; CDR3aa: CASSRVALGGYTF
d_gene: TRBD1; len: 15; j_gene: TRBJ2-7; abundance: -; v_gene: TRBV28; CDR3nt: TGTGCCAGCAGTTTCTCACAGGGGGCTGGCTACGAGCAGTACTTC; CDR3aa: CASSFSQGAGYEQYF
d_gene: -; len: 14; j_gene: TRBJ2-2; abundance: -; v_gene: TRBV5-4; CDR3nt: TGTGCCAGCAGCTTGCTAGAGAACACCGGGGAGCTGTTTTTT; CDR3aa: CASSLLENTGELFF
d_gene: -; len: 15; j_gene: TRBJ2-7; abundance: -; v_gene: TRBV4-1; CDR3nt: TGCGCCAGCAGCCAAGATTTGGCTCCAGGCTACGAGCAGTACTTC; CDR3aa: CASSQDLAPGYEQYF
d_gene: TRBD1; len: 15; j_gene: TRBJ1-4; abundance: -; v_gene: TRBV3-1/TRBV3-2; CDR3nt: TGTGCCAGCAGCCAAGGATGGACAGGAAGCGAAAAACTGTTTTTT; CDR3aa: CASSQGWTGSEKLFF
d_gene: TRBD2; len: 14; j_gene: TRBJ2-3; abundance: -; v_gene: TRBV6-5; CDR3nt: TGTGCCAGCAGAAGCGGGGGAGGCACAGATACGCAGTATTTT; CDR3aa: CASRSGGGTDTQYF
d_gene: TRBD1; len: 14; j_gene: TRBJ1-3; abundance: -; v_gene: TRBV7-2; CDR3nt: TGTGCCAGCAGCTTGGTTCCCATTGGGACAGAAACTTATTTT; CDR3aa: CASSLVPIGTETYF
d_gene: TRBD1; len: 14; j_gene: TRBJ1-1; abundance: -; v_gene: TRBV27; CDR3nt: TGTGCCAGCAGTTCAGGACAGGGAGGGACTGAAGCTTTCTTT; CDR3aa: CASSSGQGGTEAFF
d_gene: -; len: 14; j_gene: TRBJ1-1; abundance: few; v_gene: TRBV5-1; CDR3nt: TGCGCCAGCAGCTTGGATACGGGGAGCACTGAAGCTTTCTTT; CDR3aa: CASSLDTGSTEAFF
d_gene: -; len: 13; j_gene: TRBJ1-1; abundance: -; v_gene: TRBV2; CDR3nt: TGTGCCAGCAGCCAACAGACAGGCACTGAAGCTTTCTTT; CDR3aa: CASSQQTGTEAFF
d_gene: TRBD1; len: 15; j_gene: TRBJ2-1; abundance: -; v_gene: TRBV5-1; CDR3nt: TGCGCCAGCAGCTCCGGGACAGGGAACGGGGGTGAGCAGTTCTTC; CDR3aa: CASSSGTGNGGEQFF
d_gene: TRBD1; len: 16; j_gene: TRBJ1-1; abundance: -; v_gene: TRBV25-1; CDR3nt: TGTGCCAGCAGTGAGGGCAGGGGGGGGTTGAACACTGAAGCTTTCTTT; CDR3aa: CASSEGRGGLNTEAFF
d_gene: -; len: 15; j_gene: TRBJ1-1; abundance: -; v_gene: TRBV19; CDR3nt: TGTGCCAGTACCCCTCTTTCGGAAGGGGACACTGAAGCTTTCTTT; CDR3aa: CASTPLSEGDTEAFF
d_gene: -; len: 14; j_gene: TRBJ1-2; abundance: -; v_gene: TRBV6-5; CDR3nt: TGTGCCAGCAGTTACTCTGTTGCCAACTATGGCTACACCTTC; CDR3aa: CASSYSVANYGYTF
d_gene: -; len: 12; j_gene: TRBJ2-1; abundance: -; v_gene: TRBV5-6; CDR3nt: TGTGCCAGCAGCTTGGGTGGAGTACCCGGGATCTTC; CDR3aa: CASSLGGVPGIF